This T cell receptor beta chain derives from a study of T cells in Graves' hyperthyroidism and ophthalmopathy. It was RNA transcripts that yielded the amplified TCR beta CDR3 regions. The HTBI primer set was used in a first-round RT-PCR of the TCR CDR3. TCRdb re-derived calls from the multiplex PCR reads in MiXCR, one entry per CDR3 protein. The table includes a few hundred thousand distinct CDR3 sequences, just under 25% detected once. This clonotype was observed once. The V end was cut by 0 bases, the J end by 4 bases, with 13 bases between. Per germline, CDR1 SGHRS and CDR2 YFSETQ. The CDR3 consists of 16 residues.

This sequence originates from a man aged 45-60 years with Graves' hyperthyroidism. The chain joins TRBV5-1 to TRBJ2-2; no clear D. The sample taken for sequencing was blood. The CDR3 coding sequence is TGCGCCAGCAGCTTGGAGGCAGCCCCTGGCACCGGGGAGCTGTTTTTT. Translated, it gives CASSLEAAPGTGELFF.